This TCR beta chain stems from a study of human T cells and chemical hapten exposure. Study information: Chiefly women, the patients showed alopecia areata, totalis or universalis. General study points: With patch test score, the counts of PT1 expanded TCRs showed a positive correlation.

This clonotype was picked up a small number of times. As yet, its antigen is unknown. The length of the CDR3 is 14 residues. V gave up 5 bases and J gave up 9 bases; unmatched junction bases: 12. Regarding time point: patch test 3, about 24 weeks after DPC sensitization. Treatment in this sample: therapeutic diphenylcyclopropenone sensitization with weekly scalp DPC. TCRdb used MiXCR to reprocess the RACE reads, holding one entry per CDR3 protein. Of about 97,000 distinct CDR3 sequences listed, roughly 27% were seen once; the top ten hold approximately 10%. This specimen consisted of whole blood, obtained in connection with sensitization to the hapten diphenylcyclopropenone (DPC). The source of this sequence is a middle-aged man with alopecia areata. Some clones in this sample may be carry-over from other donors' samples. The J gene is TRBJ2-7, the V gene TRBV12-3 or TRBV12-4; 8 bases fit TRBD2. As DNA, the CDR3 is TGTGCCAGCAGTGGTAGCGGGAATTTCGACGTGCAGTACTTC. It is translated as CASSGSGNFDVQYF.